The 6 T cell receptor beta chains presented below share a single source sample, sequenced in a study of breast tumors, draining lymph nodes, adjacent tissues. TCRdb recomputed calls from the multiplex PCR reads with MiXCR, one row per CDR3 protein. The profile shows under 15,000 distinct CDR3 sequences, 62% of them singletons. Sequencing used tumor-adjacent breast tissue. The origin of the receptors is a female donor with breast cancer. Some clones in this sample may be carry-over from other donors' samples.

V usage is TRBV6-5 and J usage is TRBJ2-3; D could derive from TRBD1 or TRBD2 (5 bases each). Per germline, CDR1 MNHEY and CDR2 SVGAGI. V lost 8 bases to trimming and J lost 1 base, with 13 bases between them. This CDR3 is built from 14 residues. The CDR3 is CASGLRDGTDTQYF. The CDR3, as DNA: TGTGCCAGCGGGCTTCGGGACGGCACAGATACGCAGTATTTT.

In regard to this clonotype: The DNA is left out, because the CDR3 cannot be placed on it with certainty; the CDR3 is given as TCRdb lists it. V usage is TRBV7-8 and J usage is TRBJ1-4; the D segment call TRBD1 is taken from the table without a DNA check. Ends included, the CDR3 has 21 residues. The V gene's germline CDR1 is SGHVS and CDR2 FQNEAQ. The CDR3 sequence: CASSLGTYEQYFGGPNEKLFF.

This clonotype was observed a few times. This CDR3 is CASSDGTSGAYEQYF. The CDR3 DNA follows: TGTGCCAGCAGTGACGGGACTAGCGGGGCCTACGAGCAGTACTTC. The chain joins TRBV25-1 to TRBJ2-7; 13 nucleotides line up with TRBD2. With 3 bases clipped from V and 2 bases from J, the junction kept 1 base outside the gene matches. The germline V gene encodes CDR1 MGHDK and CDR2 SYGVNS. The CDR3 has 15 amino acids.

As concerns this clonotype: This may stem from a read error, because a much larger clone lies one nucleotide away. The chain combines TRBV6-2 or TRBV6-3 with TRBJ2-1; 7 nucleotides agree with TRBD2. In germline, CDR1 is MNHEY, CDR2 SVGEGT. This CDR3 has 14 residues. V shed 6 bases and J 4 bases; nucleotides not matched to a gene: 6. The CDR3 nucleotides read TGTGCCAGCAGGCCTAGCGGAGCTTACAATGAGCAGTTCTTC. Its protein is CASRPSGAYNEQFF.

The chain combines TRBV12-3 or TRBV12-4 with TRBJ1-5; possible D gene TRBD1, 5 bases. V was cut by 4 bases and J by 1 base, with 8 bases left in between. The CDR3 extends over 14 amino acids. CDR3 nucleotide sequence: TGTGCCAGCAGTTCAACAGGAAGCAATCAGCCCCAGCATTTT. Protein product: CASSSTGSNQPQHF.

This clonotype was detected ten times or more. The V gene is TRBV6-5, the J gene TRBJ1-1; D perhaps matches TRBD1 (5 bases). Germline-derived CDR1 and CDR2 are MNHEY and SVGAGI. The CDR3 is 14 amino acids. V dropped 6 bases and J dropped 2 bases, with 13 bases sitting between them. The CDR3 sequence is CASRLLGVNTEAFF. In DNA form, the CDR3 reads TGTGCCAGCAGGTTACTGGGGGTTAACACTGAAGCTTTCTTT.